Below are 30 T cell receptor beta chains sequenced from a single sample in a study of T cells after yellow fever vaccination. TCRdb fed the 5' RACE reads into MiXCR, producing one record per CDR3 protein. The sample has 300,000 or so distinct CDR3 sequences, about 4% seen once. The sequencing here drew on PBMCs, taken 5 days after the yellow fever booster vaccination. Receptor source: a man between 18 and 35 years old who received the YFV17D yellow fever vaccine.

The chain uses TRBV5-1 and TRBJ1-6; D unclear. The CDR3 spans 15 residues. Germline V lookup: CDR1 SGHRS, CDR2 YFSETQ. The V end was cut by 1 base, the J end by 8 bases, with 13 bases between. The CDR3 loop is CASSLFEGNDSPLHF. The CDR3 DNA reads TGCGCCAGCAGCTTGTTTGAAGGGAACGATTCACCCCTCCACTTT.

This clonotype was counted a few times. This chain uses TRBV19 with TRBJ2-5; possibly TRBD2 for D (5 bases). The length of the CDR3 is 13 residues. Deletions cut 2 bases from V and 5 bases from J, with 9 bases between. The germline gives CDR1 LNHDA, CDR2 SQIVND (reference sequence). CDR3 DNA: TGTGCCAGTAGTATAATTAGCGCGGAGACCCAGTACTTC. Translated: CASSIISAETQYF.

This clonotype was counted ten times or more. The CDR3 here is CASSYVGYEQYF. The CDR3 DNA reads as TGTGCCAGCAGTTACGTCGGTTACGAGCAGTACTTC. This rearrangement joins TRBV6-2 or TRBV6-3 to TRBJ2-7; D gene ambiguous. The V gene lost 2 bases and the J gene lost 4 bases, with 6 bases spanning the gap. This CDR3 has 12 amino acids. Germline V gives CDR1 MNHEY, CDR2 SVGEGT.

The J gene is TRBJ2-7, the V gene TRBV20-1, with D tentatively TRBD2 (6 bases). CDR3 length: 15 residues. Per the germline V gene, CDR1 is DFQATT and CDR2 is SNEGSKA (reference sequence). V was cut by 3 bases and J by 6 bases, with 21 bases left in between. CDR3 DNA: TGCAGTGCTAGTCCAAAAGCGGAGGGTTTAGGCGAGCAGTACTTC. This gives the protein CSASPKAEGLGEQYF.

This clonotype appeared many times. V gene TRBV12-3 or TRBV12-4 combines with J gene TRBJ2-5; 11 nucleotides line up with TRBD2. The CDR3 consists of 20 residues. The trim removed 7 bases at V and 4 bases at J, leaving 23 bases unmatched. Here the CDR3 DNA reads TGTGCCAGCACCGCTGATTCGGGTAGCGGGGGGGCCTGGTACAGAGAGACCCAGTACTTC. It translates to CASTADSGSGGAWYRETQYF.

This clonotype has only a few counts. This chain links TRBV4-3 with TRBJ2-5; the match to TRBD1 covers 7 bases. CDR3 length: 20 residues. CDR1 LGHNA and CDR2 YSLEER come from the germline V gene. The trim removed 0 bases at V and 2 bases at J, leaving 18 bases unmatched. In DNA form, the CDR3 reads TGCGCCAGCAGCCAAGATGGCATAGGGGGCGCCGAGGGACCGCAAGAGACCCAGTACTTC. Its translation: CASSQDGIGGAEGPQETQYF.

This clonotype was counted ten times or more. This chain uses TRBV20-1 with TRBJ1-1; a weak D match, TRBD1 (6 bases). The CDR3 sequence is 15 residues long. CDR1 and CDR2 (germline): DFQATT, SNEGSKA (reference sequence). V lost 8 bases and J lost 1, with 20 bases in between. CDR3 nucleotides: TGCAGTACCCCACCCGGACAGCTTACGAACACTGAAGCTTTCTTT. The encoded protein is CSTPPGQLTNTEAFF.

The rearrangement links TRBV6-5 to TRBJ2-1; maybe TRBD1 (5 bases). The CDR3 has 15 amino acids. Looked up from germline, CDR1 is MNHEY and CDR2 is SVGAGI. Trimming cost V 6 bases and J 7 bases, with 19 bases left between them. The CDR3 here is CASRRRSLGPNEQFF. The CDR3 coding sequence is TGTGCCAGCAGGCGAAGGTCTTTGGGGCCAAATGAGCAGTTCTTC.

V gene TRBV4-3 combines with J gene TRBJ2-6; 7 nucleotides align to TRBD1. The germline V gene encodes CDR1 LGHNA and CDR2 YSLEER. Trimming cost V 3 bases and J 0 bases; bases outside gene matches: 11. This CDR3 has 19 residues. The CDR3 spells CASSHATQTGYSGANVLTF. CDR3 DNA: TGCGCCAGCAGCCACGCCACTCAGACAGGGTACTCTGGGGCCAACGTCCTGACTTTC.

The rearrangement links TRBV20-1 to TRBJ1-1; maybe TRBD1 (5 bases). Germline V CDR1 and CDR2: DFQATT, SNEGSKA (reference sequence). The CDR3 contains 14 residues. Deletions cut 6 bases from V and 4 bases from J, with 18 bases between. The CDR3 region is CSALGNARATEAFF. As DNA, the CDR3 is TGCAGTGCCCTAGGGAACGCCAGGGCCACTGAAGCTTTCTTT.

This clonotype was counted between two and nine times. J is TRBJ1-1 and V is TRBV24-1, with 7 bases aligning to TRBD1. With 4 bases clipped from V and 8 bases from J, the junction kept 6 bases outside the gene matches. This CDR3 spans 13 amino acids. From germline, CDR1 is KGHDR and CDR2 SFDVKD. CDR3: CATSDTGQEEAFF. The CDR3 coding sequence is TGTGCCACCAGTGACACCGGACAGGAAGAAGCTTTCTTT.

This clonotype was counted a few times. V and J are TRBV5-4 and TRBJ1-6, with 8 nucleotides matching TRBD1. The J segment lost 10 bases and the V segment lost 4 bases, leaving 7 bases of the junction unmatched. The CDR3 is 14 residues long. Per germline, CDR1 SGHNT and CDR2 YYREEE (reference sequence). The CDR3 coding sequence is TGTGCCAGCAGCCTGGACAGGGCAAGCTCACCCCTCCACTTT. Amino acids: CASSLDRASSPLHF.

This clonotype was seen a few times. The rearrangement joins TRBV5-1 to TRBJ2-7; a possible D gene is TRBD1 (6 bases). V gave up 6 bases and J gave up 5 bases, with 15 bases separating them. The CDR3 has 13 residues. Germline V gene data show CDR1 as SGHRS and CDR2 as YFSETQ. The DNA of the CDR3 is TGCGCCAGCACCCCTACCCACAGGGACGAGCAGTACTTC. It translates to CASTPTHRDEQYF.

This clonotype has a handful of counts. The rearrangement links TRBV10-3 to TRBJ1-2; TRBD1 agrees at 8 bases. The V and J ends lost 9 bases and 7 bases, in that order; junction bases with no gene match: 7. Germline assignment: CDR1 ENHRY and CDR2 SYGVKD. The CDR3 totals 12 residues. The CDR3 DNA is TGTGCCATTGGACAGGGCCGTAGTGGCTACACCTTC. Amino acid sequence: CAIGQGRSGYTF.

This clonotype was counted many times. V and J are TRBV4-1 and TRBJ2-3, with 7 bases matching TRBD2. The junction had 9 bases not matched to a gene; V was cut back by 2 bases and J by 4 bases. Per germline, CDR1 MGHRA and CDR2 YSYEKL. CDR3 length: 16 residues. This CDR3 reads CASSQSRLASPDTQYF. DNA of the CDR3: TGCGCCAGCAGCCAATCCCGACTAGCCTCCCCAGATACGCAGTATTTT.

The J gene is TRBJ2-5, the V gene TRBV4-3; D is unresolved. Germline V gene lookup returns CDR1 LGHNA and CDR2 YSLEER. The CDR3 is 15 residues long. V was pared by 0 bases and J by 5 bases, with 13 bases between. The CDR3, as DNA: TGCGCCAGCAGCCAAGATCTTGTCCGGCGGGAGACCCAGTACTTC. Translating gives CASSQDLVRRETQYF.

Only a few counts were recorded for this clonotype. The V call is TRBV20-1, the J call TRBJ1-1, with 9 bases fitting TRBD1. From germline, CDR1 is DFQATT and CDR2 SNEGSKA (reference sequence). Trimming removed 6 bases from V and 3 bases from J; junction bases left unmatched: 8. The CDR3 totals 14 residues. The CDR3 reads CSALGQGRDTEAFF. CDR3 sequence (DNA): TGCAGTGCCCTCGGACAGGGGCGGGACACTGAAGCTTTCTTT.

This clonotype occurred many times. The rearrangement uses TRBV10-3 and TRBJ1-6, with 8 bases that match TRBD1. This CDR3 is built from 19 residues. Germline-derived CDR1 and CDR2 are ENHRY and SYGVKD. The V and J ends lost 0 bases and 11 bases, in that order; junction bases with no gene match: 18. The CDR3 sequence is CAISESKVSDRAYSPPLHF. In DNA form, the CDR3 reads TGTGCCATCAGTGAGTCGAAAGTCTCGGACAGGGCTTATTCTCCACCCCTCCACTTT.

The chain has TRBV15 and TRBJ2-5; 10 bases fit TRBD2. The CDR3 has 15 amino acids. In germline, CDR1 is LNHNV, CDR2 YYDKDF (reference sequence). Trimming took 2 bases from V and 6 from J; bases not matched to a gene: 6. The CDR3 here is CATSRQRGGLKTQYF. The CDR3 nucleotides are TGTGCCACCAGCAGACAGCGGGGGGGCTTGAAGACCCAGTACTTC.

The gene calls are TRBV9 and TRBJ2-6, with 9 bases lining up with TRBD1. With V trimmed by 2 bases and J by 2 bases, 8 bases remained unmatched. The CDR3 sequence is 18 residues long. From germline, CDR1 is SGDLS and CDR2 YYNGEE. The CDR3 sequence: CASSVGDRDKAGANVLTF. The CDR3 DNA is TGTGCCAGCAGCGTGGGGGACAGGGATAAAGCTGGGGCCAACGTCCTGACTTTC.

This clonotype was found many times. The chain carries TRBV7-2 and TRBJ2-5; 10 bases agree with TRBD1. V lost 5 bases to trimming and J lost 2 bases; unmatched junction nucleotides: 2. The CDR3 is 14 amino acids. CDR1 is SGHTA, CDR2 FQGNSA, per germline. CDR3 sequence: CASSRQGAQETQYF. The DNA of the CDR3 is TGTGCCAGCAGCCGACAGGGGGCTCAAGAGACCCAGTACTTC.

The chain is built from TRBV20-1 and TRBJ1-1; the match to TRBD1 covers 9 bases. V lost 0 bases to trimming and J lost 2 bases; unmatched junction nucleotides: 4. Germline loops: CDR1 DFQATT, CDR2 SNEGSKA (reference sequence). The CDR3 is 15 residues long. DNA for the CDR3: TGCAGTGCTAGAGATCTGGGACAGGGTAACACTGAAGCTTTCTTT. The encoded protein is CSARDLGQGNTEAFF.

This clonotype has just a few counts. This sequence joins TRBV12-3 or TRBV12-4 and TRBJ2-1; 10 bases are shared with TRBD2. The V and J ends lost 4 bases and 7 bases, in that order; junction bases with no gene match: 4. This CDR3 is built from 14 residues. The CDR3 DNA reads as TGTGCCAGCAGTTCCCAGCGGGGGGGGAATGAGCAGTTCTTC. Its translation: CASSSQRGGNEQFF.

The chain combines TRBV20-1 with TRBJ2-7; 7 bases align to TRBD2. Unmatched junction bases numbered 14, after V lost 6 bases and J lost 0 bases. The CDR3 covers 16 residues. The germline V gene encodes CDR1 DFQATT and CDR2 SNEGSKA (reference sequence). CDR3 nucleotide sequence: TGCAGTGCCGCCGAAGTAGGAGCGGGGAGCTCCTACGAGCAGTACTTC. Its protein is CSAAEVGAGSSYEQYF.

The rearrangement joins TRBV7-2 to TRBJ1-6; 7 bases match TRBD1. Germline trimming cut 5 bases from V and 11 bases from J; bases unmatched to any gene: 6. The germline V gene has CDR1 SGHTA and CDR2 FQGNSA. This CDR3 is 13 amino acids long. The CDR3 loop is CASSPQGQAPLHF. The CDR3 DNA follows: TGTGCCAGCAGCCCACAGGGGCAGGCACCCCTCCACTTT.

This clonotype was detected many times. This chain uses TRBV12-3 or TRBV12-4 with TRBJ2-5, with 12 bases identical to TRBD2. This CDR3 is built from 15 residues. V trimming: 4 bases; J trimming: 2 bases; junction bases outside the gene matches: 2. The CDR3: CASSSTSGGQETQYF. The CDR3 DNA is TGTGCCAGCAGTTCGACTAGCGGGGGACAAGAGACCCAGTACTTC.

This clonotype turned up a few times. DNA of the CDR3: TGTGCCAGCAGTCCCACAGTGATACGCGGTGGACCCCAGCATTTT. Translation gives CASSPTVIRGGPQHF. The gene calls are TRBV12-3 or TRBV12-4 and TRBJ1-5; D is ambiguous. V was pared by 5 bases and J by 10 bases, with 21 bases between. The length of the CDR3 is 15 residues.

This clonotype has a handful of counts. This chain links TRBV10-3 with TRBJ2-3; 14 bases are shared with TRBD2. Germline V CDR1 and CDR2: ENHRY, SYGVKD. J gave up 3 bases and V 2 bases, and 1 base lay outside the gene matches. The CDR3 spans 16 residues. As DNA, the CDR3 is TGTGCCATCAGTGAGGGACTAGCGGGGGGAACAGATACGCAGTATTTT. This translates into CAISEGLAGGTDTQYF.

For the CDR3, the DNA is TGCGCCAGCAGCTTACAGATCTTGGAGACCCAGTACTTC. Translating gives CASSLQILETQYF. The gene calls are TRBV5-1 and TRBJ2-5, with D uncertain. The CDR3 is 13 residues long. Germline CDR1 is SGHRS and CDR2 is YFSETQ. V was cut by 2 bases and J by 5 bases, with 10 bases left in between.

This clonotype was seen ten or more times. This sequence joins TRBV20-1 and TRBJ1-2; D is unresolved. The CDR3 totals 10 residues. V was clipped by 3 bases and J by 1 base, with 0 bases between them. From germline, CDR1 is DFQATT and CDR2 SNEGSKA (reference sequence). CDR3 sequence: CSASNYGYTF. CDR3 sequence (DNA): TGCAGTGCTAGTAACTATGGCTACACCTTC.